This entry concerns a single TCR beta chain. The sample comes from a study of blood T cell repertoires in COVID-19. Study context: The samples span acute and convalescent COVID-19 from the United States, Italy and Spain. Nucleic acid was either cDNA or gDNA, and it came from T cells, B-cell-depleted T cells, or PBMCs.

There are 17 residues in the CDR3. V shed 1 base and J 9 bases; nucleotides not matched to a gene: 16. Per germline, CDR1 SGHTA and CDR2 FQGTGA. Per the authors' pipeline: Reference gene primers were amplified, and this amplification served to estimate nucleated cell counts. Sequenced by immunoSEQ multiplex PCR; TCRdb stores in-frame clones only, minus some. The V and J calls and clone size come from that table; D and trimming were worked out from the DNA. The profile shows approximately 160,000 clones, more than 70% of them singletons. The sequenced sample was peripheral blood. The TCR originated in a man aged 18 to 29 with active or convalescent COVID-19. The chain employs TRBV7-3 and TRBJ2-3; 7 bases align to TRBD2. The CDR3 sequence: CASSLKGSSGVSGTQYF. The CDR3 bases are TGTGCCAGCAGCTTAAAAGGGAGCAGTGGGGTTAGCGGGACGCAGTATTTT.